This TCR beta chain was identified during a study of CD8+CD57+ T cells in acquired aplastic anemia. The CDR3 runs 15 residues. V lost 4 bases and J 6 bases, leaving 17 bases between the germline ends. Per the germline V gene, CDR1 is LGHNA and CDR2 is YNFKEQ. For this clonotype: What it binds is unknown.

Genomic DNA acted as the template from which TCR beta VDJ combination and CDR3 sequence profiling were carried out. Each CDR3 protein gets one entry after TCRdb re-called the reads with MiXCR. Of a few hundred thousand distinct CDR3 sequences in the sample, less than 35% are singletons; the top ten hold less than 1%. General study points: Patients had around 30 CD8+ CDR3 sequences in common with controls (the shared set). Significant differences in CD8+ Simpson's diversity were not observed between patients and controls.

Before being chosen for sequencing, patients had shown CD8+CD57+ cell expansion by flow cytometry. In all patients, the disease was severe acquired aplastic anemia. The sequence was collected from a human donor with aplastic anemia. The chain combines TRBV4-2 with TRBJ2-3; a possible D gene is TRBD2 (6 bases). The sample consisted of sorted CD4+, CD8+, or CD8+CD57+ T cells (not recorded which) from PBMCs. CDR3 sequence: CASSPSAGGADTQYF. In DNA form, the CDR3 reads TGTGCCAGCAGCCCCTCTGCTGGCGGGGCGGATACGCAGTATTTT.